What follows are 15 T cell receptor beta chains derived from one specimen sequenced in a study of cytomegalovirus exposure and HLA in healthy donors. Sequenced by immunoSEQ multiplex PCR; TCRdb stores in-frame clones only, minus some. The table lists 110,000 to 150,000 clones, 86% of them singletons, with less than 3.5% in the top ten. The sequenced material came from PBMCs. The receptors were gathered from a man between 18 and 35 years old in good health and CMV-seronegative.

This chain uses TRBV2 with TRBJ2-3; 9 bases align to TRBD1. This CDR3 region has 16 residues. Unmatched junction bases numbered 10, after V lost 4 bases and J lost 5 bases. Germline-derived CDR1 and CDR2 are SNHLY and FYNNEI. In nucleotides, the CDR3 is TGTGCCAGCAGTGGGGGCCGGACAGGGGAGGGAGATACGCAGTATTTT. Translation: CASSGGRTGEGDTQYF. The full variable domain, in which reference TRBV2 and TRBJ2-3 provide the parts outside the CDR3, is EPEVTQTPSHQVTQMGQEVILRCVPISNHLYFYWYRQILGQKVEFLVSFYNNEISEKSEIFDDQFSVERPDGSNFTLKIRSTKLEDSAMYFCASSGGRTGEGDTQYFGPGTRLTVL.

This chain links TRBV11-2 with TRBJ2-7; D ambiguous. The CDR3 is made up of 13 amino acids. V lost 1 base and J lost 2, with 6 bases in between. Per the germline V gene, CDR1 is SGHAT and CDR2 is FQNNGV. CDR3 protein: CASSLGRTYEQYF. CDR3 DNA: TGTGCCAGCAGCTTAGGCAGGACCTACGAGCAGTACTTC. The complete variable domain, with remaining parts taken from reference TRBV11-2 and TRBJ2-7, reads EAGVAQSPRYKIIEKRQSVAFWCNPISGHATLYWYQQILGQGPKLLIQFQNNGVVDDSQLPKDRFSAERLKGVDSTLKIQPAKLEDSAVYLCASSLGRTYEQYFGPGTRLTVT.

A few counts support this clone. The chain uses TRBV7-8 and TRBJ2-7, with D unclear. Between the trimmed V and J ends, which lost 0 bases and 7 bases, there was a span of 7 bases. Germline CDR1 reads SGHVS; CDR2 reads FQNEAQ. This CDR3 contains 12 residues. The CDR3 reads CASSLAEEEQYF. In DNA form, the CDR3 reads TGTGCCAGCAGCTTAGCAGAGGAAGAGCAGTACTTC. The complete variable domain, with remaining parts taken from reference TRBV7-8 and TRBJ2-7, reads GAGVSQSPRYKVAKRGQDVALRCDPISGHVSLFWYQQALGQGPEFLTYFQNEAQLDKSGLPSDRFFAERPEGSVSTLKIQRTQQEDSAVYLCASSLAEEEQYFGPGTRLTVT.

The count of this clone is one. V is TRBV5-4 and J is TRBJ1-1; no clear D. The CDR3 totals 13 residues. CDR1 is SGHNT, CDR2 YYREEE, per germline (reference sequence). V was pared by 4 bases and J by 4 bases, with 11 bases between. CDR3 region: CASSEQITTEAFF. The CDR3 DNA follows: TGTGCCAGCAGCGAACAGATTACCACTGAAGCTTTCTTT.

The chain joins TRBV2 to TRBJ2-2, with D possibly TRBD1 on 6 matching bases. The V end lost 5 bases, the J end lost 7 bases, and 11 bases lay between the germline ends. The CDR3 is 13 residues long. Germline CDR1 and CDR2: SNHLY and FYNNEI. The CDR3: CASSSQGHGELFF. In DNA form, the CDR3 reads TGTGCCAGCAGTAGCCAGGGACACGGGGAGCTGTTTTTT.

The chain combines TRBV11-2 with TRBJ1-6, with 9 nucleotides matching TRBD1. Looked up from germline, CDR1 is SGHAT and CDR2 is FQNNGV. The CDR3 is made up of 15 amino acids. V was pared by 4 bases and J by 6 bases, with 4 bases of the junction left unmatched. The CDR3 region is CASSSYRGPNSPLHF. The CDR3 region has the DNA TGTGCCAGCAGCTCATACAGGGGGCCTAATTCACCCCTCCACTTT.

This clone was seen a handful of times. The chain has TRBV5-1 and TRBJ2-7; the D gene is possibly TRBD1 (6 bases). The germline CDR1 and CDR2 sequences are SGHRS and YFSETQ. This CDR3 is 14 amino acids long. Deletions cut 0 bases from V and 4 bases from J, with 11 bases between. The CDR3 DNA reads TGCGCCAGCAGCTTGGTGGGACACCCTTACGAGCAGTACTTC. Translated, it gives CASSLVGHPYEQYF. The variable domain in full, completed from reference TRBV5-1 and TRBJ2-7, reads KAGVTQTPRYLIKTRGQQVTLSCSPISGHRSVSWYQQTPGQGLQFLFEYFSETQRNKGNFPGRFSGRQFSNSRSEMNVSTLELGDSALYLCASSLVGHPYEQYFGPGTRLTVT.

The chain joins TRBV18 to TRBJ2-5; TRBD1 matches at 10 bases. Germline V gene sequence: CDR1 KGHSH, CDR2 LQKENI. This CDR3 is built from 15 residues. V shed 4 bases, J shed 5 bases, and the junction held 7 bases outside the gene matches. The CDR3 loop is CASSQRDRGSETQYF. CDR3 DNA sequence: TGTGCCAGCTCACAGAGGGACAGGGGTTCGGAGACCCAGTACTTC.

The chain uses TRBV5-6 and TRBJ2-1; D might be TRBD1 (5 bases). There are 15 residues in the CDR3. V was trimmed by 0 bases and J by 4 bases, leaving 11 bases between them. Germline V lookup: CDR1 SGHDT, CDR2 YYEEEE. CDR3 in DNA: TGTGCCAGCAGCTTGGTTGCATCAGGGTACAATGAGCAGTTCTTC. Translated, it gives CASSLVASGYNEQFF. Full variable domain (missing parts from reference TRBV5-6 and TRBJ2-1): DAGVTQSPTHLIKTRGQQVTLRCSPKSGHDTVSWYQQALGQGPQFIFQYYEEEERQRGNFPDRFSGHQFPNYSSELNVNALLLGDSALYLCASSLVASGYNEQFFGPGTRLTVL.

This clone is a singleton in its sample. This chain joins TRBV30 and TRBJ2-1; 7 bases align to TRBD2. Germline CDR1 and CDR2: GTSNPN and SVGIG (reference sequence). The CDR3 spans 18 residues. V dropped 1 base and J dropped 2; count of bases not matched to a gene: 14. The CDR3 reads CAWSGVLGEGMTYNEQFF. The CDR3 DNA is TGTGCCTGGAGTGGGGTTCTGGGGGAGGGCATGACCTACAATGAGCAGTTCTTC.

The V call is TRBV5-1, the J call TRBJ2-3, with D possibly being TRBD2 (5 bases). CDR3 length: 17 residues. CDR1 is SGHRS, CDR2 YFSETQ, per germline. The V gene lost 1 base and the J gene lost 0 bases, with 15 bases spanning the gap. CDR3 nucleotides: TGCGCCAGCAGCTTGCTGGGAGCCGACCTTAGCACAGATACGCAGTATTTT. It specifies CASSLLGADLSTDTQYF. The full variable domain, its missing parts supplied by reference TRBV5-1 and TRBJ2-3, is KAGVTQTPRYLIKTRGQQVTLSCSPISGHRSVSWYQQTPGQGLQFLFEYFSETQRNKGNFPGRFSGRQFSNSRSEMNVSTLELGDSALYLCASSLLGADLSTDTQYFGPGTRLTVL.

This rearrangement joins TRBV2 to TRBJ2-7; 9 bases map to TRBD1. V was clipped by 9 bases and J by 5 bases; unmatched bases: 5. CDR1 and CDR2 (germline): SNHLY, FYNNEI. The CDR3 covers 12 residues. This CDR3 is CARRRQGDEQYF. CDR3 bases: TGTGCCAGGAGGCGACAGGGGGACGAGCAGTACTTC.

CDR3 nucleotide sequence: TGTGCCAGCACCGGGGGGGCCGACTCTAAGTTATACGAGCAGTACTTC. This sequence encodes CASTGGADSKLYEQYF. The chain links TRBV9 to TRBJ2-7; TRBD2 aligns across 8 bases. After removal of 6 bases from V and 4 bases from J, the junction contained 15 bases not matched to a gene. The CDR3 extends over 16 amino acids. CDR1 is SGDLS, CDR2 YYNGEE, per germline.

The CDR3 is CASSLQGPGYGYTF. In DNA, the CDR3 is TGTGCCAGCAGCCTACAGGGGCCGGGCTATGGCTACACCTTC. The V and J genes are TRBV27 and TRBJ1-2; 7 bases align to TRBD1. From germline, CDR1 is MNHEY and CDR2 SMNVEV (reference sequence). V lost 6 bases and J lost 4; bases outside the gene matches: 8. The CDR3 has 14 residues.

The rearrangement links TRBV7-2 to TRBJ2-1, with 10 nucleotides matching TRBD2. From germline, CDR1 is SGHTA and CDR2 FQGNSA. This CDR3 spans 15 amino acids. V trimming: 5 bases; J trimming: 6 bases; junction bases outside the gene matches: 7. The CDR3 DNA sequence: TGTGCCAGCAGCGTCGGGACTAGCGCCGTCAATGAGCAGTTCTTC. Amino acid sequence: CASSVGTSAVNEQFF.